The clone carrying this T cell receptor (beta chain) was counted a single time. This entry belongs to a study of tumor-infiltrating lymphocytes in oesophageal squamous cell carcinoma. TCRdb passed the PCR reads through MiXCR, listing each CDR3 protein once. Here the sample spans about 15,000 distinct CDR3 sequences, roughly 54% being singletons. The clonotype comes from a female donor with esophageal squamous cell carcinoma. Sample: esophageal tumor tissue.

CDR3 in amino acids: CASSLAGTSGGPDTQYF. CDR3 coding DNA: TGTGCCAGCAGCTTAGCAGGGACTAGCGGGGGGCCAGATACGCAGTATTTT. The J gene is TRBJ2-3, the V gene TRBV11-3; 15 bases line up with TRBD2. The CDR3 loop spans 17 amino acids. V was pared by 1 base and J by 4 bases, with 3 bases of the junction left unmatched. Germline CDR1 SGHNT, CDR2 YENEEA.